This paragraph covers one T cell receptor beta chain sequence. Its antigen is as yet unknown. These data belong to a study of CXCR3-negative and CXCR3-positive naive CD8 T cells. Turning to the study itself: The libraries together contributed approximately 150 million TRB reads, each supplying about 1.5 +/- 0.3 million. Notes on the study in general: Relative to memory CD8+ cells, whose diversity was much lower, both naive subsets had comparably high diversity. Naive subsets displayed similar surface CD5, and TCR strength was inferred from TRB CDR3 properties. Against CXCR3-negative naive cells, CXCR3-positive naive cells showed more hydrophobic TRB CDR3s.

UMI labels and 5' RACE were used to prepare the TRB cDNA libraries. Each CDR3 protein gets one entry in TCRdb, which reprocessed the 5' RACE reads and gives no DNA. Here the sample table reports 85,000 to 130,000 distinct CDR3 sequences. This CDR3 is 15 amino acids long. Germline CDR1 MNHEY, CDR2 SMNVEV (reference sequence). CD45RO-CCR7+CD27+CD95- expression identified naive CD8+ T cells. This chain uses TRBV27 with TRBJ2-1; the TCRdb call, TRBD1, lacks DNA for checking. The receptor comes from a human donor in good health. Some clones in this sample may be carry-over from other donors' samples. The specimen sequenced was naive CXCR3+ CD8+ T cells from blood. The subset here: CD45RO-CCR7+CD27+CD95- naive CD8+ T cells expressing CXCR3 (TNR3+). Here the CDR3 reads CASSLGQRAYNEQFF.